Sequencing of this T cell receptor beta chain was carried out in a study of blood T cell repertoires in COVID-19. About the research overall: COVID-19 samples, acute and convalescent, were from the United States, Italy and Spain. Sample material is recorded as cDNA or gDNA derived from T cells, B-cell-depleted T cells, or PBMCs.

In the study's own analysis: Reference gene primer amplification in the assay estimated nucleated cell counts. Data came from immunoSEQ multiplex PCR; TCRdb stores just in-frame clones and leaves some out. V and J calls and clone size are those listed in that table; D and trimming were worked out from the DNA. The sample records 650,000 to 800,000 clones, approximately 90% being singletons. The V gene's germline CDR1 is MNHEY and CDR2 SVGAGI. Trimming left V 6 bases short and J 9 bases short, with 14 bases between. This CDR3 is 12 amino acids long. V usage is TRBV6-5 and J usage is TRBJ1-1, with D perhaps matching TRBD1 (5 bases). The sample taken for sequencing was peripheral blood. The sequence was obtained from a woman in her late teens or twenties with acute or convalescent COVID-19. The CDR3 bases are TGTGCCAGCAGCGTAGCAGGGTTTAAAGCTTTCTTT. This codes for CASSVAGFKAFF.